This T cell receptor (beta chain) appears in the sequencing data of a study of spatial heterogeneity in lung cancer. Study results and caveats: For expanded intratumoral alpha and beta TCRs, counts tracked tumor mutation counts.

This CDR3 is 11 amino acids long. This clonotype was observed at least ten times. What it binds is not known. A junction boundary mismatches the germline segment, possibly from a read error. For a library built for alpha chains, this beta chain is a stray read; little rests on its size. TCRdb re-called the 5' RACE reads through MiXCR, storing one row per CDR3 protein. This table holds around 15,000 distinct CDR3 sequences, 6% to 7.5% found once. The sample's time point: sample taken at primary tumor resection. The chain is built from TRBV12-3 or TRBV12-4 and TRBJ2-3; D is ambiguous. The specimen comprised lung tumor tissue, sampled at surgery. This clonotype was sampled from a female donor with early-stage non-small cell lung cancer. CDR3 protein: CASTSTDTQYF. CDR3 nucleotides: TGTGCAAGCACTAGCACAGATACGCAGTATTTT.